This T cell receptor beta chain comes out of a study of T-cell memory formation after mild COVID-19. Study in general: Largely, the TCR clusters proved donor specific.

MiXCR, applied by TCRdb to the 5' RACE reads, yields one record per CDR3 protein. The top ten hold around a fifth of the sample, which has 340,000 or so distinct CDR3 sequences, 10% to 15% seen once. After removal of 4 bases from V and 7 bases from J, the junction contained 18 bases not matched to a gene. Germline loops: CDR1 SEHNR, CDR2 FQNEAQ (reference sequence). CDR3 length equals 18 residues. There are a few counts of this clonotype. The receptor was derived from a man younger than 35 who had mild COVID-19 (a few samples of this study predate the infection). Cell type and time point are not known. The sequenced sample consisted of PBMCs or a T cell subset sorted from them (not recorded which). The chain combines TRBV7-9 with TRBJ2-4; the match to TRBD2 covers 8 bases. CDR3 nucleotide sequence: TGTGCCAGCAGCTCTGGGGGTAGCGGGGCGCTACAAAGGAACATTCAGTACTTC. This sequence encodes CASSSGGSGALQRNIQYF.